Listed below are T cell receptor beta chains from one sample, sequenced in a study of blood T cell repertoires in COVID-19. Sequencing used immunoSEQ multiplex PCR; TCRdb keeps in-frame clones, though not all of them. The sample shows around 370,000 clones, around 90% of them seen only once. The source material was peripheral blood. The receptors were sampled from a woman under 30 who had recovered from COVID-19. CDR3s include the opening cysteine and the closing phenylalanine or tryptophan. The order of the fields is J gene, V gene, CDR3 protein.

>TRBJ2-3|TRBV20-1
CSASPVAGYDTDTQYF
>TRBJ1-4|TRBV11-3
CASSPSGALGEKLFF
>TRBJ2-4|TRBV6-5
CASSYSAGEGIQYF
>TRBJ2-6|TRBV6-5
CASSLALGANVLTF
>TRBJ1-2|TRBV2
CARRQGNSGYTF
>TRBJ1-1|TRBV20-1
CSASVAAGKAFF
>TRBJ2-1|TRBV7-2
CASSLLAGSSYNEQFF
>TRBJ2-3|TRBV28
CASSSVAGRQDTQYF
>TRBJ1-1|TRBV6-2/TRBV6-3
CASSYTDRGRAFF
>TRBJ2-1|TRBV7-2
CASSPGAVGSYNEQFF
>TRBJ1-6|TRBV27
CASRWTGGYSPLHF
>TRBJ2-3|TRBV7-9
CASSFQTRLAGRDTQYF
>TRBJ1-1|TRBV6-5
CASSPPDRAFEAFF
>TRBJ1-1|TRBV7-2
CASSSDRGLEAFF
>TRBJ2-2|TRBV4-3
CASSQDRGINTGELFF
>TRBJ2-2|TRBV6-5
CASRKLATGELFF
>TRBJ2-1|TRBV25-1
CASSVAIWSSYNEQFF
>TRBJ2-2|TRBV11-3
CASSPRTSGRANTGELFF
>TRBJ2-3|TRBV5-1
CASSWTSGIADTQYF
>TRBJ2-1|TRBV5-1
CASSSLPGAVHNNNEQFF
>TRBJ1-4|TRBV6-6
CASSEGIPAGAEKLFF
>TRBJ1-6|TRBV27
CASSRFRDYNSPLHF
>TRBJ2-5|TRBV5-1
CASSWGTSGRPRQETQYF
>TRBJ1-1|TRBV6-5
CASSYSGRGNTEAFF
>TRBJ2-1|TRBV7-9
CASSSRTGARFVYEQFF
>TRBJ2-1|TRBV10-3
CAISGYELTGTFLFNEQFF
>TRBJ1-1|TRBV5-1
CASSRARGEAFF
>TRBJ2-1|TRBV29-1
CSVAGTLPWLF
>TRBJ2-1|TRBV4-1
CASSYGLADNEQFF
>TRBJ2-2|TRBV7-9
CASSLPGTGNTGELFF
>TRBJ2-1|TRBV19
CASSAKGLAGYNEQFF
>TRBJ1-1|TRBV5-1
CASSLVAAGTEAFF
>TRBJ1-1|TRBV11-2
CASSPTGGNTEAFF
>TRBJ1-2|TRBV28
CASSLDRGPGVNYGYTF
>TRBJ1-1|TRBV29-1
CSVDGQVNTEAFF
>TRBJ1-3|TRBV4-1
CASSHPIGGTAGNTIYF
>TRBJ1-5|TRBV30
CAWSLSYQPQHF
>TRBJ2-3|TRBV5-1
CASSGGRQGDTQYF
>TRBJ1-2|TRBV10-2
CASRKRQAEGRIYGYTF
>TRBJ2-5|TRBV19
CASSIGRAGTQYF
>TRBJ2-1|TRBV27
CASSFRLAGSEEQFF
>TRBJ1-6|TRBV12-3/TRBV12-4
CASSADNNSPLHF
>TRBJ1-1|TRBV11-2
CASRWDRVVSEAFF
>TRBJ1-1|TRBV5-1
CASRSEASLNTEAFF